This is a list of T cell receptor beta chains from one sample in a study of blood T cell repertoires in COVID-19. Generated by immunoSEQ multiplex PCR, the TCRdb table keeps only in-frame clones and is missing some. The data hold a few hundred thousand clones, with around four fifths observed a single time. Sequenced material: PBMCs or T cells enriched from blood (not recorded which). The source of these receptors is a man aged 35 to 55 who had recovered from COVID-19. Both conserved end residues are part of each CDR3. The D gene is left open where the match is weak. The size entry is marked missing in some rows and otherwise reads once, few, many or a size class.

>TRBJ1-6|.|.|TRBV7-3
TGTGCCAGCAGCTTCGGGTCAGAATCACCCCTCCACTTT
CASSFGSESPLHF
>TRBJ2-7|few|.|TRBV28
TGTGCCAGCAGTCTTTTTCAGGGTGCCTACGAGCAGTACTTC
CASSLFQGAYEQYF
>TRBJ2-2|.|.|TRBV7-2
TGTGCCAGCAGCTTAGCCGGAGGCCTCACCGGGGAGCTGTTTTTT
CASSLAGGLTGELFF
>TRBJ1-5|.|.|TRBV6-5
TGTGCCAGTCAGGGCCCCATCAGCAATCAGCCCCAGCATTTT
CASQGPISNQPQHF
>TRBJ1-2|.|.|TRBV5-1
TGCGCCAGCAGCTTATCGACAGATAACTATGGCTACACCTTC
CASSLSTDNYGYTF
>TRBJ1-5|.|TRBD1|TRBV5-5
TGTGCCAGCAGCTTTGGACAGGAGAATCAGCCCCAGCATTTT
CASSFGQENQPQHF
>TRBJ1-3|.|TRBD1|TRBV18
TGTGCCAGCCAGTCCGGACAGGAAATCTCTGGAAACACCATATATTTT
CASQSGQEISGNTIYF
>TRBJ2-7|.|TRBD1|TRBV3-1/TRBV3-2
TGTGCCAGCAGCCCTCCGGGACAGATCTCCTACGAGCAGTACTTC
CASSPPGQISYEQYF
>TRBJ2-3|.|TRBD2|TRBV27
TGTGCCAGCAGACTAGCGGGGCCTTTAGATACGCAGTATTTT
CASRLAGPLDTQYF
>TRBJ2-1|.|.|TRBV29-1
TGCAGCGTTGAAAGGAGCTCCTACAATGAGCAGTTCTTC
CSVERSSYNEQFF
>TRBJ1-1|.|.|TRBV18
TGTGCCAGCTCGCGGGTCGAGAGCACTGAAGCTTTCTTT
CASSRVESTEAFF
>TRBJ1-2|few|.|TRBV19
TGTGCCAGTAGTATAATTCTCGGGGTGAGAAGCGGCTACACCTTC
CASSIILGVRSGYTF
>TRBJ2-2|.|.|TRBV5-5
TGTGCCAGCAGCTTGGAGGGACACCTAATCACCGGGGAGCTGTTTTTT
CASSLEGHLITGELFF
>TRBJ1-2|.|TRBD1|TRBV28
TGTGCCAGCAGTTCACTACGGACAGGAAAGGGGGGCTACACCTTC
CASSSLRTGKGGYTF
>TRBJ2-1|.|TRBD1|TRBV4-1
TGCGCCAGCAGCCAACTTACAGGGGGCGAGATTCAGTTCTTC
CASSQLTGGEIQFF
>TRBJ1-1|few|.|TRBV10-3
TGTGCCGTCAGACACGACAGTTGGTACACTGAAGCTTTCTTT
CAVRHDSWYTEAFF
>TRBJ2-7|.|.|TRBV7-2
TGTGCCAGCAGCTTAGCGTCAGAATCCTACGAGCAGTACTTC
CASSLASESYEQYF
>TRBJ2-4|.|TRBD2|TRBV5-6
TGTGCCAGCAGCTTGCGGGGGGGATTAAACATTCAGTACTTC
CASSLRGGLNIQYF
>TRBJ2-3|.|.|TRBV7-3
TGTGCCAGCAGCCAAACCGGTCCCACAGATACGCAGTATTTT
CASSQTGPTDTQYF
>TRBJ2-1|.|.|TRBV27
TGTGCCAGCAGTCGTAACGCGGGGTACAATGAGCAGTTCTTC
CASSRNAGYNEQFF
>TRBJ1-1|.|.|TRBV2
TGTGCCAGCCGCACGGACATGAACACTGAAGCTTTCTTT
CASRTDMNTEAFF
>TRBJ1-2|.|.|TRBV3-1/TRBV3-2
TGTGCCAGCAGCCAAGAAACAGGCAACTATGGCTACACCTTC
CASSQETGNYGYTF
>TRBJ2-2|.|TRBD1|TRBV5-1
TGCGCCAGCAGCAGGACCGGGACAGGGAACACCGGGGAGCTGTTTTTT
CASSRTGTGNTGELFF
>TRBJ1-3|.|.|TRBV18
TGTGCCAGCTCACCACAACAGGCAACCTCTGGAAACACCATATATTTT
CASSPQQATSGNTIYF
>TRBJ2-2|.|TRBD1|TRBV7-2
TGTGCCAGCAGCTTAGGGTCACAGGGGCGGTTTTTT
CASSLGSQGRFF
>TRBJ1-6|.|TRBD1|TRBV5-4
TGTGCCAGCAGCCCGGACAGGGGTTATTCACCCCTCCACTTT
CASSPDRGYSPLHF
>TRBJ2-5|.|TRBD2|TRBV9
TGTGCCAGCAGCTCCAGGACTAGCGGGACCCAAGAGACCCAGTACTTC
CASSSRTSGTQETQYF
>TRBJ1-5|.|.|TRBV18
TGTGCCAGCTCACCAGGAGGTGGCAATCAGCCCCAGCATTTT
CASSPGGGNQPQHF
>TRBJ1-1|.|TRBD1|TRBV7-3
TGTGCCAGCAGCCGACAGGGGGAGAAGGCTTTCTTT
CASSRQGEKAFF
>TRBJ2-7|.|.|TRBV10-2
TGCGCCAGCAGGGCCGGGTCCTCGACCTACGAGCAGTACTTC
CASRAGSSTYEQYF
>TRBJ1-1|.|.|TRBV6-5
TGTGCCAGCAGCCGTGGACAGACTGAAGCTTTCTTT
CASSRGQTEAFF
>TRBJ1-1|.|.|TRBV19
TGTGCCAGTAACGGGGGACGGAACACTGAAGCTTTCTTT
CASNGGRNTEAFF
>TRBJ1-1|.|.|TRBV28
TGTGCCAGCAGTTTCTCCCCGGGGGAAGCTTTCTTT
CASSFSPGEAFF
>TRBJ1-5|.|.|TRBV7-6
TGTGCCAGCAGCCACCAGGAGGGTCATCAGCCCCAGCATTTT
CASSHQEGHQPQHF
>TRBJ1-2|few|TRBD1|TRBV29-1
TGCAGCGTTGATAACAGGGGGTCTGACTATGGCTACACCTTC
CSVDNRGSDYGYTF
>TRBJ2-7|.|.|TRBV7-2
TGTGCCAGCAGCTTAGCTCGGGGGGCCGTCTACGAGCAGTACTTC
CASSLARGAVYEQYF
>TRBJ2-7|.|.|TRBV10-1
TGCGCCAGCAGTGATGGCACGGGATCCTACGAGCAGTACTTC
CASSDGTGSYEQYF
>TRBJ2-7|.|TRBD2|TRBV7-2
TGTGCCAGCAGTCGTACTAGCGGGGGCTACGAGCAGTACTTC
CASSRTSGGYEQYF
>TRBJ2-1|.|.|TRBV5-1
TGCGCCAGCAGCTTGTCAGGGATTTCGGGTGAGCAGTTCTTC
CASSLSGISGEQFF
>TRBJ2-1|.|.|TRBV7-2
TGTGCCAGCAGCTTCCGGGGGGCGTACAATGAGCAGTTCTTC
CASSFRGAYNEQFF
>TRBJ2-5|.|.|TRBV15
TGTGCCACCAGCAGACTGGGCGGGATTCAAGAGACCCAGTACTTC
CATSRLGGIQETQYF
>TRBJ2-4|.|.|TRBV4-1
TGCGCCAGCAGCCCTTCAACGACAGCCTTAGCCAAAAACATTCAGTACTTC
CASSPSTTALAKNIQYF
>TRBJ2-2|.|.|TRBV9
TGTGCCAGCGGGGGCCGGGAGCTGTTTTTT
CASGGRELFF
>TRBJ2-1|.|.|TRBV7-2
TGTGCCAGCAGCTTCCGTTTAAATGAGCAGTTCTTC
CASSFRLNEQFF
>TRBJ1-5|.|TRBD1|TRBV6-5
TGTGCCAGCAGTCTACAGGGGAGACAGCCCCAGCATTTT
CASSLQGRQPQHF
>TRBJ1-5|.|.|TRBV28
TGTGCCAGCAGTTTCTCTGTATTCCTCAATCAGCCCCAGCATTTT
CASSFSVFLNQPQHF
>TRBJ1-1|.|TRBD1|TRBV2
TGTGCCAGCAGTGGGGGACAGGGGGTGAGCGAAGCTTTCTTT
CASSGGQGVSEAFF
>TRBJ1-2|.|.|TRBV9
TGTGCCAGCAGCGTAGGGGACACCCCAAAGAACTATGGCTACACCTTC
CASSVGDTPKNYGYTF
>TRBJ1-2|.|.|TRBV28
TGTGCCAGCAGACCTGGAGGGACTGTTTACTATGGCTACACCTTC
CASRPGGTVYYGYTF
>TRBJ2-7|.|TRBD2|TRBV19
TGTGCCAGTAGTATGGGGGAGGGCCTCAACGAGCAGTACTTC
CASSMGEGLNEQYF